This entry is about one TCR beta chain. This CDR3 is 13 amino acids long. The V and J ends lost 5 bases and 9 bases respectively, with 17 bases between them. CDR1 is MNHEY and CDR2 is SMNVEV in the germline V gene (reference sequence). This entry is derived from a study of blood T cell repertoires in COVID-19. Study-wide background: Acute-phase and convalescent COVID-19 samples originated in the United States, Italy and Spain.

As originally analysed: The assay estimated nucleated cells by amplifying reference gene primers. Assay used: immunoSEQ multiplex PCR; TCRdb lists only in-frame clones, some missing. V and J calls and clone size are given by that table; D and trimming were obtained from the DNA. The sample lists 400,000 to 450,000 clones, around nine tenths seen once, with approximately 1.5% in the top ten. Seattle researchers signed up patients amid active infection and tracked them longitudinally. This clonotype was obtained from a middle-aged woman with COVID-19, enrolled during active disease. The chain has TRBV27 and TRBJ2-7; maybe TRBD2 (5 bases). The sample taken for sequencing was peripheral blood. CDR3: CASSRTPSSVQYF. CDR3 bases: TGTGCCAGCAGTCGTACCCCTAGCTCCGTGCAGTACTTC.